This T cell receptor beta chain was recovered during a study of regulatory T cells in long-lasting Graves disease (dated by TCRdb to 2020 to 2022). Notes on the research overall: Persistent Graves' disease meant more than 5 years of antithyroid drug treatment with TSH receptor autoantibodies that stayed positive. Patients with persistent Graves' disease were compared with patients with newly diagnosed Graves' disease using TCR sequencing and RNA sequencing of peripheral blood. The study was conducted in China and was registered as a clinical trial. A total of 35 or so samples were covered by TCR sequencing, comprising roughly 13 persistent and approximately 20 newly diagnosed Graves' disease patients. Persistent Graves' disease patients in the clinical cohort had taken antithyroid drugs for about 10.3 years on average. Broad study findings and their caveats: Because the primary lesion, thyroid tissue, could not be accessed, the study looked at peripheral blood alone. Sequencing and analysis were limited to the TCR beta chain. Lower TCR Shannon entropy and fewer highly expanded clones were observed in persistent Graves' disease patients than in newly diagnosed patients, which suggested clonal expansion. More public clonotypes were shared among persistent patients (around 2,600) than among newly diagnosed patients (966). The small sample size was acknowledged by the authors as a limitation that may reduce accuracy.

Comment on this clonotype: Its antigen is currently not known. Qualities for individual bases were not recorded, and no much larger clone is one base off.

Library construction relied on multiplex PCR. TCRdb names Illumina HiSeq 4000 as the instrument used. To build TCR beta libraries, CDR3 regions were amplified by Arm-PCR using iRepertoire HTBI primers. Before sequencing, the PCR products went through gel purification. From the authors' description of their analysis: A total of roughly 58 TRBV and more than twelve TRBJ segments were identified across samples and were used for gene usage analysis of CDR3 amino acid clonotypes. Filtered high-quality paired reads were merged into contigs using COPE and FqMerger. BLAST was used to align contigs to IMGT TRBV, TRBD and TRBJ reference genes, and CDR3 was defined according to IMGT. Any clonotype with a frequency above 0.1% was classified as a highly expanded clone. Shannon entropy served as the measure of repertoire diversity, while the Gini coefficient captured V-J evenness. Clonotypes shared by more than one individual were considered public. The public reads were reprocessed in TCRdb via fastp at Q25 and MiXCR, keeping in-frame beta chains. Under each unique CDR3 protein, matching rows form one entry showing the most common genes and DNA. The V and J calls here are based on TCRdb, not the publication. This sample gives around 430,000 distinct CDR3 sequences in total; under 25% of them show up just once. The top ten clones comprise about an eighth of the sample.

This specimen's time point label, interpreted: persistent/refractory GD, antithyroid drugs over 5 years with positive TRAb. For both TCR sequencing and RNA sequencing, RNA was extracted from PBMCs using TRIzol. The diagnosis of Graves' disease followed American Thyroid Association guidelines. The patients came from an endocrinology department in Xi'an, China. Each patient gave approximately 9.7 milliliters of peripheral blood, collected in an EDTA anticoagulant tube. Ficoll Paque Plus density gradient separation was used to isolate PBMCs, and no further T cell sorting was performed. RNA quality was checked with an Agilent 2100 Bioanalyzer and agarose gel, and concentration with a NanoDrop 2000. This material consisted of peripheral blood mononuclear cells (PBMCs), taken when the disease was refractory, from a patient treated with antithyroid drugs. This TCR came from a female donor with Graves disease.

The DNA sequence reads TGTGCCAGCAGGAGACAGGGAATGAACACTGAAGCTTTCTTT. This is translated as CASRRQGMNTEAFF. The chain was built from TRBV7-8 and TRBJ1-1; 7 middle bases align to TRBD1. Via the germline V gene, CDR1 is SGHVS and CDR2 FQNEAQ. The germline V and J ends show losses of 6 bases and 0 bases respectively, and no gene match explains 4 bases of the junction. Including cysteine and phenylalanine, the CDR3 has 14 amino acids. Here the CDR3 DNA is all that survives: 42 bases in frame from base 1.